The 23 T cell receptor beta chains listed next were all sequenced from one sample in a study of T cell changes during pregnancy in multiple sclerosis. Using immunoSEQ multiplex PCR, the repertoire was profiled, and TCRdb retains in-frame clones only, with some absent. The sample has approximately 38,000 clones; 80% to 95% are singletons. This material consisted of CD8+ T cells from peripheral blood mononuclear cells, taken in the third trimester of pregnancy. These receptors were obtained from a female donor with multiple sclerosis, enrolled in a pregnancy study.

This clone occurred once. This chain uses TRBV5-6 with TRBJ2-1, with TRBD2 identical over 12 bases. J gave up 9 bases and V 0 bases, and 1 base lay outside the gene matches. Germline values: CDR1 SGHDT, CDR2 YYEEEE. CDR3 length: 14 residues. The CDR3 sequence: CASSLGLAGVEQFF. The CDR3 region has the DNA TGTGCCAGCAGCTTGGGACTAGCGGGAGTTGAGCAGTTCTTC.

The gene calls are TRBV4-3 and TRBJ2-2; D may be TRBD1 (5 bases). CDR1 and CDR2 (germline): LGHNA, YSLEER. The CDR3 is 16 amino acids. V was trimmed by 0 bases and J by 6 bases, leaving 14 bases between them. The CDR3 region is CASSQDPPGSAGELFF. The CDR3 bases are TGCGCCAGCAGCCAAGATCCGCCAGGGTCTGCCGGGGAGCTGTTTTTT.

The chain's CDR3 is CASSLPGSYEQYF. In nucleotides, the CDR3 is TGTGCCAGCAGTTTGCCGGGCTCCTACGAGCAGTACTTC. The rearrangement joins TRBV28 to TRBJ2-7; D ambiguous. Trimming took off 3 bases at V and 0 bases at J, with 6 bases between the two ends. From germline, CDR1 is MDHEN and CDR2 SYDVKM. CDR3 length: 13 residues.

J is TRBJ2-3 and V is TRBV7-8; D is unresolved. The CDR3 length is 12 residues. Between the trimmed V and J ends, which lost 4 bases and 0 bases, there was a span of 2 bases. Germline assignment: CDR1 SGHVS and CDR2 FQNEAQ. The CDR3 protein is CASSSSTDTQYF. In DNA form, the CDR3 reads TGTGCCAGCAGCTCGAGCACAGATACGCAGTATTTT. The full variable domain, with the rest looked up from reference TRBV7-8 and TRBJ2-3, is GAGVSQSPRYKVAKRGQDVALRCDPISGHVSLFWYQQALGQGPEFLTYFQNEAQLDKSGLPSDRFFAERPEGSVSTLKIQRTQQEDSAVYLCASSSSTDTQYFGPGTRLTVL.

This clone was observed once. The chain uses TRBV30 and TRBJ2-7; D is perhaps TRBD1 (6 bases). V lost 4 bases, J lost 4 bases, and 17 bases lay in between. CDR1 is GTSNPN, CDR2 SVGIG, per germline (reference sequence). This CDR3 comprises 14 residues. In nucleotides, the CDR3 is TGTGCCTGGAACGGGCAGGGGAAGAAGTACGAGCAGTACTTC. Protein sequence: CAWNGQGKKYEQYF.

V gene TRBV5-1 combines with J gene TRBJ2-7; TRBD2 matches at 7 bases. V shed 4 bases and J 0 bases; nucleotides not matched to a gene: 1. Germline V CDR1 and CDR2: SGHRS, YFSETQ. There are 13 residues in the CDR3. CDR3 bases: TGCGCCAGCAGCCGCGGGAGCTCCTACGAGCAGTACTTC. Residues: CASSRGSSYEQYF.

The V call is TRBV7-8, the J call TRBJ2-5; 8 bases line up with TRBD1. The CDR3 length is 13 residues. The V segment lost 6 bases and the J segment 5 bases; nucleotides outside the gene matches: 5. Germline lookup yields CDR1 SGHVS and CDR2 FQNEAQ. For the CDR3, the DNA is TGTGCCAGCAGTTCAGGGGGCGCGGAGACCCAGTACTTC. Protein: CASSSGGAETQYF. Variable domain in full (rest from reference TRBV7-8 and TRBJ2-5): GAGVSQSPRYKVAKRGQDVALRCDPISGHVSLFWYQQALGQGPEFLTYFQNEAQLDKSGLPSDRFFAERPEGSVSTLKIQRTQQEDSAVYLCASSSGGAETQYFGPGTRLLVL.

The chain couples TRBV19 to TRBJ1-5; the D is unclear. The V end was cut by 2 bases, the J end by 2 bases, with 7 bases between. This CDR3 has 14 residues. CDR1 LNHDA and CDR2 SQIVND come from the germline V gene (reference sequence). CDR3 in amino acids: CASSIRSGNQPQHF. The CDR3 DNA follows: TGTGCCAGTAGTATACGATCGGGCAATCAGCCCCAGCATTTT.

The chain employs TRBV7-9 and TRBJ2-7, with no clear D. The ends were cut back, 7 bases at V and 6 bases at J, with 10 bases in the middle. This CDR3 comprises 11 residues. The germline V gene has CDR1 SEHNR and CDR2 FQNEAQ (reference sequence). The CDR3 DNA reads TGTGCCAGCACCGCCTATGGCGAGCAGTACTTC. As protein: CASTAYGEQYF.

The chain recombines TRBV6-6 with TRBJ1-4; D remains ambiguous. V was shortened by 2 bases and J by 6 bases, with 4 bases between the two germline ends. This CDR3 spans 12 amino acids. The germline V gene has CDR1 MNHNY and CDR2 SVGAGI (reference sequence). CDR3 nucleotides: TGTGCCAGCAGTTACGCGGATGAAAAACTGTTTTTT. Protein sequence: CASSYADEKLFF.

This clone was seen only once. The rearrangement joins TRBV11-2 to TRBJ2-1; 12 bases are shared with TRBD2. Germline CDR1 reads SGHAT; CDR2 reads FQNNGV. J was trimmed by 9 bases and V by 4 bases; bases with no gene match: 10. The CDR3 is 16 amino acids. CDR3 region: CASSSRLAGASIEQFF. The DNA for the CDR3 is TGTGCCAGCAGCTCCAGACTAGCGGGAGCTTCCATTGAGCAGTTCTTC.

By share, this clone ranks as medium-sized. The rearrangement links TRBV11-2 to TRBJ1-1, with TRBD1 matching over 7 bases. The length of the CDR3 is 17 residues. V was pared by 1 base and J by 2 bases, with 10 bases of the junction left unmatched. Looked up from germline, CDR1 is SGHAT and CDR2 is FQNNGV. The CDR3 region has the DNA TGTGCCAGCAGCTTAGCTAAGTGGGACAGAAGAAACACTGAAGCTTTCTTT. Protein sequence: CASSLAKWDRRNTEAFF.

The chain links TRBV7-3 to TRBJ2-3, with D perhaps matching TRBD2 (5 bases). The CDR3 has 14 amino acids. CDR1 SGHTA and CDR2 FQGTGA come from the germline V gene. Between the trimmed V and J ends, which lost 4 bases and 5 bases, there was a span of 13 bases. The CDR3 DNA follows: TGTGCCAGCAGCTCTCTGCTAGCTGGAGATACGCAGTATTTT. This codes for CASSSLLAGDTQYF.

V usage is TRBV7-3 and J usage is TRBJ2-5; 7 positions agree with TRBD2. From germline, CDR1 is SGHTA and CDR2 FQGTGA. CDR3 size: 16 residues. J gave up 1 base and V 1 base, and 6 bases lay outside the gene matches. DNA of the CDR3: TGTGCCAGCAGCTTAAATGCGGGAGAGATCCAAGAGACCCAGTACTTC. This encodes CASSLNAGEIQETQYF.

The chain carries TRBV27 and TRBJ1-1; D gene uncertain. The CDR3 consists of 13 residues. V was trimmed by 6 bases and J by 7 bases, leaving 15 bases between them. Germline CDR1 reads MNHEY; CDR2 reads SMNVEV (reference sequence). In DNA, the CDR3 is TGTGCCAGCAGGGCTGGACTGATCCATGAAGCTTTCTTT. This codes for CASRAGLIHEAFF.

This clone was observed once. This chain links TRBV4-1 with TRBJ2-2; TRBD2 matches 11 bases. The CDR3 loop spans 18 amino acids. Germline trimming cut 0 bases from V and 3 bases from J; bases unmatched to any gene: 6. The V gene's germline CDR1 is MGHRA and CDR2 YSYEKL. The DNA for the CDR3 is TGCGCCAGCAGCCAAGAATGGACTAGCGGGCAGTACACCGGGGAGCTGTTTTTT. As protein: CASSQEWTSGQYTGELFF.

The chain joins TRBV18 to TRBJ2-2; 9 positions match TRBD1. The CDR3 totals 16 residues. V lost 2 bases, J lost 2 bases, and 3 bases stayed unmatched. From germline, CDR1 is KGHSH and CDR2 LQKENI. CDR3 region: CASSPLDRGNTGELFF. The CDR3 DNA reads as TGTGCCAGCTCACCATTGGACAGGGGAAACACCGGGGAGCTGTTTTTT.

V is TRBV11-3 and J is TRBJ2-5; the match to TRBD2 covers 9 bases. This CDR3 has 16 amino acids. From germline, CDR1 is SGHNT and CDR2 YENEEA. With 5 bases clipped from V and 1 base from J, the junction kept 8 bases outside the gene matches. The CDR3 sequence: CASSPRLAGVQETQYF. In DNA form, the CDR3 reads TGTGCCAGCAGCCCCAGGTTAGCGGGAGTCCAAGAGACCCAGTACTTC.

The chain uses TRBV5-4 and TRBJ2-4; TRBD1 matches 8 bases. Germline V gives CDR1 SGHNT, CDR2 YYREEE (reference sequence). With V trimmed by 1 base and J by 6 bases, 6 bases remained unmatched. The CDR3 is 15 amino acids. For the CDR3, the DNA is TGTGCCAGCAGCTTGCGACAGGGGTGGGGAAACATTCAGTACTTC. It encodes CASSLRQGWGNIQYF.

CDR3 in amino acids: CASSGPDRGAGELFF. CDR3 DNA sequence: TGTGCCAGCAGCGGACCAGATCGGGGGGCCGGGGAGCTGTTTTTT. The chain has TRBV9 and TRBJ2-2; 7 nucleotides agree with TRBD2. The CDR3 sequence is 15 residues long. Germline V lookup: CDR1 SGDLS, CDR2 YYNGEE. V shed 3 bases and J 6 bases; nucleotides not matched to a gene: 8.

CDR3 sequence reads: CASSKLAVTYNEQFF. In nucleotides, the CDR3 is TGTGCCAGCAGTAAACTAGCGGTCACTTACAATGAGCAGTTCTTC. The V call is TRBV28, the J call TRBJ2-1; 8 positions agree with TRBD2. This CDR3 is 15 amino acids long. The germline gives CDR1 MDHEN, CDR2 SYDVKM. Trimming removed 5 bases from V and 4 bases from J; junction bases left unmatched: 7.

The chain couples TRBV14 to TRBJ2-3; tentative D call: TRBD1 (5 bases). Trimming stripped 0 bases from V and 3 bases from J, with 16 bases between. Per the germline V gene, CDR1 is SGHDN and CDR2 is FVKESK. The CDR3 sequence is 17 residues long. The chain's CDR3 is CASSQDSRLGPTDTQYF. The CDR3 DNA reads as TGTGCCAGCAGCCAAGATAGTCGTCTGGGGCCTACAGATACGCAGTATTTT.

In DNA, the CDR3 is TGTGCCAGCAGTTTATCGTACGGTAACACTGAAGCTTTCTTT. It is translated as CASSLSYGNTEAFF. The chain links TRBV27 to TRBJ1-1; D not certain. Germline CDR1 is MNHEY and CDR2 is SMNVEV (reference sequence). V was shortened by 0 bases and J by 2 bases, with 7 bases between the two germline ends. This CDR3 region has 14 residues.